This T cell receptor (beta chain) was observed in a study of blood T cell repertoires in COVID-19. Some clones are missing from TCRdb's copy, which holds only in-frame ones; the method was immunoSEQ multiplex PCR. The sample comprises 30,000 to 40,000 clones, approximately 80% of which are singletons, and roughly 31% rests with the top ten. The clonotype was recovered from a man aged 80 or over with acute or convalescent COVID-19. The sequenced sample was peripheral blood.

The CDR3 loop reads CAISEPTRTGSETQYF. DNA for the CDR3: TGTGCCATCAGTGAACCCACTCGAACAGGGTCAGAGACCCAGTACTTC. The J gene is TRBJ2-5, the V gene TRBV10-3; D possibly corresponds to TRBD1 (6 bases). The CDR3 covers 16 residues. CDR1 is ENHRY and CDR2 is SYGVKD in the germline V gene. The V and J ends lost 3 bases and 4 bases respectively, with 18 bases between them.